This T cell receptor (beta chain) was found in a study of regulatory T cells in long-lasting Graves disease. Study-level points and caveats: Those with persistent disease had in common more public clonotypes (about 3,000) than new patients (approximately 970).

Time point of the sample: newly diagnosed GD, antithyroid drugs for less than 3 months. Following extraction of RNA from PBMCs, that RNA was used to make the TCR library. Staff took approximately 9.9 milliliters of peripheral blood and put it into EDTA tubes. TCR beta libraries were built with iRepertoire HTBI primers and Arm-PCR of CDR3 regions. MiXCR was run by TCRdb on the multiplex PCR reads, yielding one entry per CDR3 protein. The sample has over 350,000 distinct CDR3 sequences, 15% seen once. This CDR3 contains 15 residues. V dropped 5 bases and J dropped 0; count of bases not matched to a gene: 6. The sample holds many counts of this clonotype. The antigen is undetermined. These data also featured in a second study, about T cells in Graves' hyperthyroidism and ophthalmopathy. That paper adds: Participants, patients aged 18 to 65, had newly diagnosed hyperthyroidism with a duration under 2 months. Blood shared most expanded thyroid clonotypes above 0.001.

The receptor was derived from a woman aged 40 to 55 with Graves disease. This chain uses TRBV12-3 or TRBV12-4 with TRBJ2-5, with 7 bases aligning to TRBD2. The sample consisted of peripheral blood mononuclear cells (PBMCs), taken at new diagnosis, from a patient treated with antithyroid drugs. In DNA, the CDR3 is TGTGCCAGCAGTATTTCAGCGGGACACCAAGAGACCCAGTACTTC. This gives the protein CASSISAGHQETQYF.